This T cell receptor beta chain was identified in a study of T cells in tuberculosis. As to time point: new active TB diagnosis, blood taken before or within 7 days of starting treatment. Some clones are missing from TCRdb's copy, which holds only in-frame ones; the method was immunoSEQ multiplex PCR. The table lists around 33,000 clones, approximately 94% of them singletons. The CDR3 length is 12 residues. The germline gives CDR1 GTSNPN, CDR2 SVGIG (reference sequence). The chain is built from TRBV30 and TRBJ1-3, with no clear D. This specimen consisted of PBMCs, obtained at tuberculosis diagnosis. This clonotype originated in an adult with tuberculosis. CDR3 sequence (DNA): TGTGCTGCGCGGGGTGAGGGAAACACCATATATTTT. Its protein product is CAARGEGNTIYF.